The 23 T cell receptor beta chains below come from one sample, sequenced in a study of T-cell memory formation after mild COVID-19. Using its own MiXCR run on the 5' RACE reads, TCRdb lists one record per CDR3 protein. The sample includes tens of thousands of distinct CDR3 sequences, approximately 12% of them seen just once. Sequenced input: PBMCs or a T cell subset sorted from them (not recorded which). Receptors originate from a man between 18 and 29 years old who had mild COVID-19 (a few samples of this study predate the infection). Cell type and time point are not known.

The sample holds a few counts of this clonotype. The chain uses TRBV5-1 and TRBJ1-1; 7 positions agree with TRBD1. The CDR3 runs to 14 residues. Trimming took 0 bases from V and 5 from J; bases not matched to a gene: 4. Germline V CDR1 and CDR2: SGHRS, YFSETQ. The CDR3 sequence: CASSLEQGRTEAFF. CDR3 bases: TGCGCCAGCAGCTTGGAACAGGGGCGGACTGAAGCTTTCTTT.

This clonotype was found a few times. The chain carries TRBV4-3 and TRBJ1-2, with 10 positions matching TRBD1. The CDR3 is 15 amino acids. The germline V gene has CDR1 LGHNA and CDR2 YSLEER. V gave up 6 bases and J gave up 5 bases; unmatched junction bases: 9. The CDR3 spells CASRREPGQGYGYTF. As DNA, the CDR3 is TGCGCCAGCAGACGCGAGCCGGGACAGGGGTATGGCTACACCTTC.

This clonotype was seen repeatedly, ten times or more. This chain joins TRBV10-3 and TRBJ2-5; D gene unclear. This CDR3 has 13 amino acids. V lost 0 bases and J lost 5, with 7 bases in between. The germline CDR1 and CDR2 sequences are ENHRY and SYGVKD. The DNA for the CDR3 is TGTGCCATCAGTGAGTCGACTCTCGAGACCCAGTACTTC. Encoded protein: CAISESTLETQYF.

This clonotype has at least ten counts. V usage is TRBV5-1 and J usage is TRBJ1-1; 12 positions agree with TRBD1. Per germline, CDR1 SGHRS and CDR2 YFSETQ. The junction had 10 bases not matched to a gene; V was cut back by 3 bases and J by 4 bases. The CDR3 is 17 amino acids. For the CDR3, the DNA is TGCGCCAGCAGCTCCCTGGGACAGGGGGCGTCTGGCACTGAAGCTTTCTTT. It translates to CASSSLGQGASGTEAFF.

This clonotype has just a few counts. The V and J genes are TRBV27 and TRBJ2-5; 10 bases fit TRBD2. The CDR3 runs 17 residues. With V trimmed by 3 bases and J by 5 bases, 12 bases remained unmatched. Germline V CDR1 and CDR2: MNHEY, SMNVEV (reference sequence). CDR3 in DNA: TGTGCCAGCAGTTTCCACAAACTAGCGGGACGGCCTGAGACCCAGTACTTC. This codes for CASSFHKLAGRPETQYF.

This chain joins TRBV29-1 and TRBJ2-1; tentatively, D is TRBD2 (5 bases). Germline V lookup: CDR1 SQVTM, CDR2 ANQGSEA. V was pared by 1 base and J by 5 bases, with 15 bases between. The CDR3 extends over 15 amino acids. The CDR3 protein is CSVEGGSPPDNEQFF. The CDR3 DNA reads TGCAGCGTTGAAGGTGGGAGCCCCCCTGACAATGAGCAGTTCTTC.

This rearrangement joins TRBV7-2 to TRBJ1-1; no clear D gene. This CDR3 has 14 residues. Germline assignment: CDR1 SGHTA and CDR2 FQGNSA. V shed 5 bases and J shed 0 bases, with 10 bases lying between them. CDR3 amino acids: CASSPRFLNTEAFF. The CDR3 DNA follows: TGTGCCAGCAGCCCCAGGTTCCTGAACACTGAAGCTTTCTTT.

The rearrangement joins TRBV7-8 to TRBJ2-1; TRBD1 aligns across 7 bases. Losses at the gene ends were 4 bases for V and 11 bases for J; bases not matched to a gene: 11. Germline CDR1 is SGHVS and CDR2 is FQNEAQ. The CDR3 is 14 amino acids. CDR3 loop: CASSSTGRTSKQFF. Here the CDR3 DNA reads TGTGCCAGCAGCTCGACAGGGCGAACTTCGAAGCAGTTCTTC.

This clonotype was recorded many times. V gene TRBV7-2 combines with J gene TRBJ2-1; 10 nucleotides line up with TRBD2. The CDR3 has 15 amino acids. The germline CDR1 and CDR2 sequences are SGHTA and FQGNSA. Trimming at V came to 5 bases and at J to 3 bases, leaving 4 bases not matched to a gene. CDR3 in DNA: TGTGCCAGCAGCCCCGGGACTAGCGACTACAATGAGCAGTTCTTC. Translating gives CASSPGTSDYNEQFF. The full variable domain, with the rest looked up from reference TRBV7-2 and TRBJ2-1, is GAGVSQSPSNKVTEKGKDVELRCDPISGHTALYWYRQSLGQGLEFLIYFQGNSAPDKSGLPSDRFSAERTGGSVSTLTIQRTQQEDSAVYLCASSPGTSDYNEQFFGPGTRLTVL.

The rearrangement joins TRBV5-1 to TRBJ2-3, with 9 bases lining up with TRBD2. CDR1 is SGHRS and CDR2 is YFSETQ in the germline V gene. The CDR3 totals 16 residues. The V gene end was trimmed by 0 bases and the J gene end by 4 bases; junction bases not matched to a gene: 6. Here the CDR3 reads CASSLALAGMADTQYF. CDR3 sequence (DNA): TGCGCCAGCAGCTTGGCTCTAGCGGGGATGGCAGATACGCAGTATTTT.

The chain is built from TRBV12-3 or TRBV12-4 and TRBJ2-7, with D possibly TRBD1 on 7 matching bases. The CDR3 has 14 amino acids. V lost 6 bases, J lost 7 bases, and 19 bases lay in between. CDR3 coding DNA: TGTGCCAGCAGCCCCGACAGGGAGGTGAGGGAGCAGTACGTC. Its translation is CASSPDREVREQYV.

This clonotype has more than one count but fewer than ten. This chain connects TRBV7-8 to TRBJ1-1, with a possible D match to TRBD1 (5 bases). Germline lookup yields CDR1 SGHVS and CDR2 FQNEAQ. With 2 bases removed from V and 4 bases from J, the gap between germline ends came to 23 bases. The CDR3 is 18 residues long. CDR3 protein: CASSLRGRLGRTFTEAFF. The CDR3 bases are TGTGCCAGCAGCTTACGGGGCAGGCTAGGTAGGACTTTCACTGAAGCTTTCTTT.

This clonotype was counted only a few times. The chain is built from TRBV6-2 or TRBV6-3 and TRBJ2-7; the match to TRBD2 covers 8 bases. Germline lookup yields CDR1 MNHEY and CDR2 SVGEGT. This CDR3 contains 14 residues. The V gene end was trimmed by 8 bases and the J gene end by 2 bases; junction bases not matched to a gene: 8. The CDR3 region has the DNA TGTGCCAGCCGTCGAGCGGGGGCGACCTACGAGCAGTACGTC. This codes for CASRRAGATYEQYV.

This chain links TRBV10-3 with TRBJ2-1; 11 bases align to TRBD2. The CDR3 totals 15 residues. Germline trimming cut 7 bases from V and 4 bases from J; bases unmatched to any gene: 6. Germline V CDR1 and CDR2: ENHRY, SYGVKD. The chain's CDR3 is CAITNPSGGYNEQFF. CDR3 bases: TGTGCCATCACCAACCCTAGCGGGGGGTACAATGAGCAGTTCTTC.

There are a few counts of this clonotype. The V gene is TRBV28, the J gene TRBJ1-4; 8 bases agree with TRBD1. The CDR3 is 13 residues long. Germline-derived CDR1 and CDR2 are MDHEN and SYDVKM. J was trimmed by 10 bases and V by 6 bases; bases with no gene match: 7. The CDR3 DNA reads TGTGCCAGCAGGGGACAGGCGGAAGTAAAACTGTTTTTT. This encodes CASRGQAEVKLFF.

This clonotype has a count of ten or more. The V call is TRBV29-1, the J call TRBJ1-1; D gene uncertain. This CDR3 has 12 amino acids. V was cut by 3 bases and J by 9 bases, with 14 bases left in between. Germline-derived CDR1 and CDR2 are SQVTM and ANQGSEA. In DNA form, the CDR3 reads TGCAGCGTTGACCCCACAGTAGGTCAAGCTTTCTTT. It specifies CSVDPTVGQAFF.

This clonotype appeared many times. V and J are TRBV7-9 and TRBJ2-3; 10 nucleotides line up with TRBD2. This CDR3 spans 15 amino acids. Germline assignment: CDR1 SEHNR and CDR2 FQNEAQ (reference sequence). V lost 6 bases and J lost 2; bases outside the gene matches: 5. CDR3 loop: CASRSLAGDTDTQYF. The CDR3 coding sequence is TGTGCCAGCAGATCTCTAGCGGGGGACACAGATACGCAGTATTTT.

This chain connects TRBV6-6 to TRBJ1-6; D ambiguous. Trimming cost V 7 bases and J 8 bases, with 9 bases left between them. Germline V lookup: CDR1 MNHNY, CDR2 SVGAGI (reference sequence). The CDR3 covers 12 residues. The CDR3 reads CASTTRDSPLHF. In nucleotides, the CDR3 is TGTGCCAGCACAACTCGGGATTCACCCCTCCACTTT.

This clonotype was counted ten times or more. This CDR3 is CASSPPRGRSTDTQYF. The CDR3 DNA reads TGTGCCAGCTCACCGCCCAGGGGGCGTAGCACAGATACGCAGTATTTT. The chain couples TRBV18 to TRBJ2-3, with TRBD1 matching over 8 bases. The V segment lost 3 bases and the J segment 0 bases; nucleotides outside the gene matches: 5. Germline V CDR1 and CDR2: KGHSH, LQKENI. The CDR3 sequence is 16 residues long. Full variable domain (outside the CDR3, taken from reference TRBV18 and TRBJ2-3): NAGVMQNPRHLVRRRGQEARLRCSPMKGHSHVYWYRQLPEEGLKFMVYLQKENIIDESGMPKERFSAEFPKEGPSILRIQQVVRGDSAAYFCASSPPRGRSTDTQYFGPGTRLTVL.

The rearrangement links TRBV12-3 or TRBV12-4 to TRBJ1-1; maybe TRBD1 (5 bases). Trimming cost V 4 bases and J 4 bases, with 16 bases left between them. The CDR3 totals 15 residues. The CDR3 sequence is CASSSLVGGSTEAFF. For the CDR3, the DNA is TGTGCCAGCAGTTCCCTGGTTGGGGGGTCCACTGAAGCTTTCTTT.

This sequence joins TRBV11-2 and TRBJ1-1, with a possible D match to TRBD1 (5 bases). Germline V gene data show CDR1 as SGHAT and CDR2 as FQNNGV. The ends were cut back, 5 bases at V and 2 bases at J, with 18 bases in the middle. This CDR3 is built from 16 residues. The CDR3, as DNA: TGTGCCAGCAGCCCTTTCCCAATGGGACTTAACACTGAAGCTTTCTTT. This gives the protein CASSPFPMGLNTEAFF.

This clonotype was observed a few times. The gene calls are TRBV28 and TRBJ1-1; D possibly corresponds to TRBD1 (5 bases). Germline lookup yields CDR1 MDHEN and CDR2 SYDVKM. This CDR3 comprises 13 residues. V dropped 6 bases and J dropped 1 base, with 9 bases sitting between them. CDR3 DNA sequence: TGTGCCAGCAGGAAGACAGCGAACACTGAAGCTTTCTTT. It yields the protein CASRKTANTEAFF.

V usage is TRBV6-5 and J usage is TRBJ1-2; D uncertain. Germline CDR1 reads MNHEY; CDR2 reads SVGAGI. V lost 6 bases and J 3 bases, leaving 11 bases between the germline ends. The length of the CDR3 is 13 residues. The DNA of the CDR3 is TGTGCCAGCAGCCCCGGCGGGGACTATGGCTACACCTTC. As protein: CASSPGGDYGYTF.